The sequence of this T cell receptor beta chain was determined in a study of low-dose radiotherapy and immunotherapy resistance in tumors. About this clonotype: It is likely a read error: a sequence one base away is far more abundant.

Time point meaning: before trial treatment. Germline CDR1 MDHEN, CDR2 SYDVKM. CDR3 length equals 11 residues. TRAV and TRBV primers primed cDNA for both TCRalpha and TCRbeta. The PCR that amplified TCRs ran for 15 to 25 cycles, relying on a constant-region primer and a V-primer adapter. MiXCR, applied by TCRdb to the reads, yields one record per CDR3 protein. In the table there are almost 40,000 distinct CDR3 sequences, 25% to 40% of which are singletons. The source was PBMCs, collected before treatment. The sequence derives from a male donor with gallbladder cancer. The chain links TRBV28 to TRBJ2-3, with D hard to call. Matching the DNA end better, TRBJ1-5 makes the J call doubtful. In DNA form, the CDR3 reads TGTGCCAGCAGCTGGAAGGATACGCAGCATTTT. It codes for CASSWKDTQHF.